The entry that follows covers one T cell receptor (beta chain) sequence. Germline values: CDR1 SEHNR, CDR2 FQNEAQ (reference sequence). The V and J ends lost 5 bases and 2 bases, in that order; junction bases with no gene match: 7. The CDR3 length is 15 residues. The PCR used 60 Vbeta and 13 Jbeta primers. Generated by immunoSEQ multiplex PCR, the TCRdb table keeps only in-frame clones and is missing some. The sample contains 150,000 to 250,000 clones, 70% to 80% of which appear only once. These data come from a study of cytomegalovirus exposure and HLA in healthy donors. The TCR comes from a woman younger than 45 in good health and CMV-seropositive. The chain has TRBV7-9 and TRBJ1-2; 8 bases fit TRBD1. Sequencing was done on a sample of PBMCs. CDR3 residues: CASSTYRGTNYGYTF. The CDR3 DNA sequence: TGTGCCAGCAGCACTTACAGGGGGACGAACTATGGCTACACCTTC.